This TCR beta chain is drawn from a study of regulatory T cells in long-lasting Graves disease (dated by TCRdb to the early 2020s). Looking at the study overall: To count as having persistent Graves' disease, a patient had to have received antithyroid drug treatment for over 5 years with TSH receptor autoantibodies remaining persistently positive. In the clinical cohort, patients with persistent Graves' disease had used antithyroid drugs for an average of about 9.3 years. Patients with persistent Graves' disease were compared with patients with newly diagnosed Graves' disease using TCR sequencing and RNA sequencing of peripheral blood. A total of around 35 samples underwent TCR sequencing: some 13 from persistent and around 20 from newly diagnosed Graves' disease patients. The study was registered as a clinical trial and conducted in China.

This specimen's time point label, per the study, means: persistent/refractory GD, antithyroid drugs over 5 years with positive TRAb. For both TCR sequencing and RNA sequencing, RNA was extracted from PBMCs using TRIzol. The diagnosis of Graves' disease followed American Thyroid Association guidelines. Recruitment of patients was carried out at an endocrinology department in Xi'an, China. From each patient, about 8.9 milliliters of peripheral blood was collected into an EDTA anticoagulant tube. Ficoll Paque Plus density gradient separation was used to isolate PBMCs, and no further T cell sorting was done. An Agilent 2100 Bioanalyzer and agarose gel were used to check RNA quality, and a NanoDrop 2000 was used to measure RNA concentration. CDR1 and CDR2, looked up from the germline V gene (reference sequence), are LGHDT and YNNKEL. The CDR3 has 15 amino acids, counting the end cysteine and phenylalanine. The entry retains the CDR3 DNA only, 45 bases that are in frame from base 1. V is reduced by 2 bases and J by 0 bases, leaving a spacing of 11 bases between them.

To prepare the library, multiplex PCR was applied. The listed sequencing device is Illumina HiSeq 4000. CDR3 regions were amplified by Arm-PCR with iRepertoire HTBI primers to construct TCR beta libraries. Gel purification was performed on PCR products prior to sequencing. Processing in the source paper ran as follows. A total of 62 TRBV and 14 TRBJ segments were identified across samples and were used for gene usage analysis of CDR3 amino acid clonotypes. COPE and FqMerger were used to merge the filtered high-quality paired reads into contigs. BLAST was used to align contigs to IMGT TRBV, TRBD and TRBJ reference genes, and CDR3 was defined according to IMGT. Any clonotype with a frequency above 0.1% was counted as a highly expanded clone. Shannon entropy was used to measure repertoire diversity, and the Gini coefficient was used to measure V-J evenness. Public clonotypes were defined as clonotypes shared by more than one individual. Through fastp at Q25 and MiXCR, TCRdb rebuilt clones from the public reads, retaining in-frame beta chains. Every entry covers one CDR3 protein and lists the most common genes and DNA from its rows. In this record, the V and J calls reflect TCRdb's handling and not the investigators' own analysis. The sample table contains roughly 700,000 distinct CDR3 sequences; only one count was recorded for around 32% of them. The top ten constitute roughly 40% of the sample.

The research as a whole found: Lower TCR Shannon entropy and fewer highly expanded clones were observed in persistent Graves' disease patients than in newly diagnosed patients, which suggested clonal expansion. Only the TCR beta chain was sequenced and analyzed. Peripheral blood alone was examined, since thyroid tissue, which constituted the primary lesion, could not be accessed. Preferential use of TRBV28, TRBJ1-2 and TRBJ2-5 was observed in persistent disease, whereas TRBV20-1 and TRBJ2-1 were favored in newly diagnosed disease. Patients with persistent disease shared more public clonotypes (around 2,700) than newly diagnosed patients did (around 980). The small sample size was acknowledged by the authors as a limitation that may reduce accuracy.

Only a few counts were recorded for this clonotype. This clone's antigen is unknown. One base away there is no much larger clone; base qualities are not given. Material: peripheral blood mononuclear cells (PBMCs), obtained when the disease was refractory, from a patient treated with antithyroid drugs. The sequence is built from TRBV3-1 and TRBJ2-7; the D gene is unclear. The TCR sequence derives from a female donor with Graves disease. The DNA reads TGTGCCAGCAGCCAAAGGAGCTCTCCCTCCTACGAGCAGTACTTC. Protein translation: CASSQRSSPSYEQYF.